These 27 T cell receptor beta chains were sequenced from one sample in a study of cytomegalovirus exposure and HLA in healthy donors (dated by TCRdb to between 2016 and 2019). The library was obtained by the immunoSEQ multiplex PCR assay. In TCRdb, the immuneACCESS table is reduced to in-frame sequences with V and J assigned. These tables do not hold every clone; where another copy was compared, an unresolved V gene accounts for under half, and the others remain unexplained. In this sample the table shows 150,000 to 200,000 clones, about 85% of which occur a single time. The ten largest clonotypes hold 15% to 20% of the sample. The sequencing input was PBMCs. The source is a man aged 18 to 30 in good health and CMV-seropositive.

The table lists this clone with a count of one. Here the CDR3 DNA reads TGCGCCAGCAGCTTACAGGGTGCTGGGGGCACTGAAGCTTTCTTT. Translating it yields CASSLQGAGGTEAFF. V usage is TRBV5-1 and J usage is TRBJ1-1; D is possibly TRBD1 (6 bases). This CDR3 contains 15 residues. Germline V CDR1 and CDR2: SGHRS, YFSETQ. Trimming cost V 2 bases and J 4 bases, with 15 bases left between them.

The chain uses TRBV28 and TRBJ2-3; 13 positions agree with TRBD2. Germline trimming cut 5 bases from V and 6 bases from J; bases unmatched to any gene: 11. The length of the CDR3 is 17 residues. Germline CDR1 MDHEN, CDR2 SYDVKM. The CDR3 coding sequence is TGTGCCAGCAGTCCTATGGGACTAGCGGGGTCGATTGATACGCAGTATTTT. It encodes CASSPMGLAGSIDTQYF.

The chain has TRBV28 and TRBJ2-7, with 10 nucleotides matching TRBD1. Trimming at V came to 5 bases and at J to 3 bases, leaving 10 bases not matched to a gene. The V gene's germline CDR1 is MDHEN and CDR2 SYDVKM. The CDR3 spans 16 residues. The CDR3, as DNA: TGTGCCAGCAGTGGAACCGGGACAGGGGACCTCTACGAGCAGTACTTC. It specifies CASSGTGTGDLYEQYF.

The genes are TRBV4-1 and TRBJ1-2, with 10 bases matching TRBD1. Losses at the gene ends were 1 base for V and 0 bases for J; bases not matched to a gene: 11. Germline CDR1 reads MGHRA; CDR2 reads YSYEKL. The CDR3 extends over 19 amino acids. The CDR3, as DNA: TGCGCCAGCAGCCAAGTAGGGCGGGACAGGGGACCCCCTAACTATGGCTACACCTTC. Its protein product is CASSQVGRDRGPPNYGYTF.

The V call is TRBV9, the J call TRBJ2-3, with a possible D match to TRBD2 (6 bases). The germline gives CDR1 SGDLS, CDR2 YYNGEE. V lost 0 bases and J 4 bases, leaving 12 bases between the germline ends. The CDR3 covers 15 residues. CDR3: CASSVGGGGADTQYF. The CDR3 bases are TGTGCCAGCAGCGTAGGGGGAGGTGGTGCAGATACGCAGTATTTT. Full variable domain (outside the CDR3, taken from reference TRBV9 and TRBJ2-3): DSGVTQTPKHLITATGQRVTLRCSPRSGDLSVYWYQQSLDQGLQFLIQYYNGEERAKGNILERFSAQQFPDLHSELNLSSLELGDSALYFCASSVGGGGADTQYFGPGTRLTVL.

The CDR3 sequence: CASSSYQGAVGNIQYF. The CDR3 nucleotides read TGTGCCAGCAGCTCCTACCAGGGGGCTGTAGGAAACATTCAGTACTTC. The V gene is TRBV11-2, the J gene TRBJ2-4; 8 nucleotides align to TRBD1. The V and J ends lost 4 bases and 6 bases, in that order; junction bases with no gene match: 11. This CDR3 is 16 amino acids long. Germline-derived CDR1 and CDR2 are SGHAT and FQNNGV.

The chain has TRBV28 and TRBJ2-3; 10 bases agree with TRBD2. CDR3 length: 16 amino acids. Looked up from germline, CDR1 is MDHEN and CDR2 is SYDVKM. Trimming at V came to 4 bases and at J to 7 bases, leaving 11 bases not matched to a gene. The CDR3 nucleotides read TGTGCCAGCAGTTCCTCGGGGGCTAGCGGGAGTTATACGCAGTATTTT. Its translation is CASSSSGASGSYTQYF. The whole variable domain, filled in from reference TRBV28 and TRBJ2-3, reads DVKVTQSSRYLVKRTGEKVFLECVQDMDHENMFWYRQDPGLGLRLIYFSYDVKMKEKGDIPEGYSVSREKKERFSLILESASTNQTSMYLCASSSSGASGSYTQYFGPGTRLTVL.

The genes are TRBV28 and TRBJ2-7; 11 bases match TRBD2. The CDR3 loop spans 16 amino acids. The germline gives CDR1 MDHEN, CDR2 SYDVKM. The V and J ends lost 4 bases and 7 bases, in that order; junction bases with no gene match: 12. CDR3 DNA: TGTGCCAGCAGTTCGGTAACTAGCGGGAGTCTGGTTGAGCAGTACTTC. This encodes CASSSVTSGSLVEQYF.

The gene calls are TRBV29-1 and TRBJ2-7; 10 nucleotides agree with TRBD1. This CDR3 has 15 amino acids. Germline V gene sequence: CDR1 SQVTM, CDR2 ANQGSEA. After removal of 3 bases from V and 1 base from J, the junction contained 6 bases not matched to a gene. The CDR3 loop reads CSVDQGQGISYEQYF. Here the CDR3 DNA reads TGCAGCGTTGACCAGGGACAGGGGATTTCCTACGAGCAGTACTTC.

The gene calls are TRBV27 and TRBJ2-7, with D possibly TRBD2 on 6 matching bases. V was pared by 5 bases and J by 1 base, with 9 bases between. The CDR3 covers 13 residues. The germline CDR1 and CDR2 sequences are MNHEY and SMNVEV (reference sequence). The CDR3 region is CASSGTLSYEQYF. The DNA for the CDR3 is TGTGCCAGCAGTGGGACTTTGTCCTACGAGCAGTACTTC.

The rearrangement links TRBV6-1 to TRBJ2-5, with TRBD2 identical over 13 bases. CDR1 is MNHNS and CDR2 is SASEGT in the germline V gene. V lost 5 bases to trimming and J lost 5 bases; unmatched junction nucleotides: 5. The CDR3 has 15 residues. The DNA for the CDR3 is TGTGCCAGCAGTCCATGGACTAGCGGGGGTGAGACCCAGTACTTC. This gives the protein CASSPWTSGGETQYF.

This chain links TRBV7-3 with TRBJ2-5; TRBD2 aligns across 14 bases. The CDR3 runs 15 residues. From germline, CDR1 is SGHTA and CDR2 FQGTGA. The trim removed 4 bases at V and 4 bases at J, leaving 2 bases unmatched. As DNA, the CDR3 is TGTGCCAGCAGCTCGGGACTAGCGGGAGCAGAGACCCAGTACTTC. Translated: CASSSGLAGAETQYF.

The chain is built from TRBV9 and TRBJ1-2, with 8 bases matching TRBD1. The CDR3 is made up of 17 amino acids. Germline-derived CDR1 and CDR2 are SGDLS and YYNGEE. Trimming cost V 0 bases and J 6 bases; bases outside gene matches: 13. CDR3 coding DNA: TGTGCCAGCAGCGTAGGGCAGGGGGCCCAAACATTTAATGGCTACACCTTC. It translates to CASSVGQGAQTFNGYTF.

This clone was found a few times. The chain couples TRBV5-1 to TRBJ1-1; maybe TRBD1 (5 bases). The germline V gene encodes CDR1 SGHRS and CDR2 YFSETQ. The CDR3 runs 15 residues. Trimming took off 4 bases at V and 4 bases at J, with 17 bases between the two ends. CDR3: CASSPLELGGTEAFF. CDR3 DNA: TGCGCCAGCAGCCCCCTGGAACTGGGGGGCACTGAAGCTTTCTTT.

CDR3 region: CASSATGTPLDEQFF. DNA of the CDR3: TGTGCCAGCAGTGCTACCGGGACTCCCTTAGATGAGCAGTTCTTC. This sequence joins TRBV6-1 and TRBJ2-1; maybe TRBD2 (6 bases). Per germline, CDR1 MNHNS and CDR2 SASEGT. With 4 bases removed from V and 8 bases from J, the gap between germline ends came to 18 bases. There are 15 residues in the CDR3.

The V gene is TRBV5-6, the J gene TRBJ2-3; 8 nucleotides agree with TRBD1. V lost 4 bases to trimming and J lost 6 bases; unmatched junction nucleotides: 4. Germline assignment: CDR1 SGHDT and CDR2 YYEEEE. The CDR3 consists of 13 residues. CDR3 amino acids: CASSTGGRDTQYF. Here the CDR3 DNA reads TGTGCCAGCAGCACAGGGGGGCGGGATACGCAGTATTTT.

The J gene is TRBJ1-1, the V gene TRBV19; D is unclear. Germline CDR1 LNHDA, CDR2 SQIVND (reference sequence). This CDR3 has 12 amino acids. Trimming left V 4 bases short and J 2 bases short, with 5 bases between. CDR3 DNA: TGTGCCAGTAGTAGAACTAACACTGAAGCTTTCTTT. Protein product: CASSRTNTEAFF. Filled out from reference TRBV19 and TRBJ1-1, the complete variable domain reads DGGITQSPKYLFRKEGQNVTLSCEQNLNHDAMYWYRQDPGQGLRLIYYSQIVNDFQKGDIAEGYSVSREKKESFPLTVTSAQKNPTAFYLCASSRTNTEAFFGQGTRLTVV.

The CDR3 region has the DNA TGTGCCAGCAGTCGCGCCGGGTCCTCCTACGAGCAGTACTTC. Translation: CASSRAGSSYEQYF. The chain combines TRBV6-5 with TRBJ2-7; D is undetermined. This CDR3 has 14 amino acids. V dropped 5 bases and J dropped 0 bases, with 11 bases sitting between them. Germline values: CDR1 MNHEY, CDR2 SVGAGI.

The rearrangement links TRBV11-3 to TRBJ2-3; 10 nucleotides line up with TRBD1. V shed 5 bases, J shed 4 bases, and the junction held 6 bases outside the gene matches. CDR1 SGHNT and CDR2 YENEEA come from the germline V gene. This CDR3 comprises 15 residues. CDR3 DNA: TGTGCCAGCAGCGCCCGACAGGGGGCCGCAGATACGCAGTATTTT. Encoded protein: CASSARQGAADTQYF. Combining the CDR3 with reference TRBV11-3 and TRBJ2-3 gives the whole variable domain EAGVVQSPRYKIIEKKQPVAFWCNPISGHNTLYWYLQNLGQGPELLIRYENEEAVDDSQLPKDRFSAERLKGVDSTLKIQPAELGDSAVYLCASSARQGAADTQYFGPGTRLTVL.

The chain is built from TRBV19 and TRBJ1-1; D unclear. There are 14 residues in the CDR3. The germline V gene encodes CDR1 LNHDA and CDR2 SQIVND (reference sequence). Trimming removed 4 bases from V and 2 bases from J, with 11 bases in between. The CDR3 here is CASSNSRGNTEAFF. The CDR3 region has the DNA TGTGCCAGTAGTAACTCGAGAGGAAACACTGAAGCTTTCTTT.

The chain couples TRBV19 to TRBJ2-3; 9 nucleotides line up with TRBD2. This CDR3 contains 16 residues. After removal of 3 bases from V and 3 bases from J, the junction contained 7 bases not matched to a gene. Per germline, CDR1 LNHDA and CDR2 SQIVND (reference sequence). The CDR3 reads CASSIFASGTTDTQYF. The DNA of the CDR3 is TGTGCCAGTAGTATTTTCGCTAGCGGGACGACAGATACGCAGTATTTT. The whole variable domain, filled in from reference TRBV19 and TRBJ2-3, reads DGGITQSPKYLFRKEGQNVTLSCEQNLNHDAMYWYRQDPGQGLRLIYYSQIVNDFQKGDIAEGYSVSREKKESFPLTVTSAQKNPTAFYLCASSIFASGTTDTQYFGPGTRLTVL.

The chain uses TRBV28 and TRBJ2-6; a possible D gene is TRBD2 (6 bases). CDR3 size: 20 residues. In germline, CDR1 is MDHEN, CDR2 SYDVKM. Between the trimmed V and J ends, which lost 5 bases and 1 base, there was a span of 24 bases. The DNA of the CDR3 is TGTGCCAGCAGTAAAGATGGAGAAGATGGAGGGGTATCTGGGGCCAACGTCCTGACTTTC. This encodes CASSKDGEDGGVSGANVLTF.

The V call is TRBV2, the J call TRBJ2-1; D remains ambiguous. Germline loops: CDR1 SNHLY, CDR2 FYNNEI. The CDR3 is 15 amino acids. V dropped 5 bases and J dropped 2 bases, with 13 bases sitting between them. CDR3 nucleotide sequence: TGTGCCAGCAGTAGTGATCCCATAGCCTACAATGAGCAGTTCTTC. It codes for CASSSDPIAYNEQFF.

In DNA, the CDR3 is TGTGCCAGCAGTGGACTAGCGGGTCACAATGAGCAGTTCTTC. Its translation is CASSGLAGHNEQFF. The chain uses TRBV2 and TRBJ2-1, with TRBD2 matching 10 bases. This CDR3 is built from 14 residues. Unmatched junction bases numbered 2, after V lost 4 bases and J lost 5 bases. Germline assignment: CDR1 SNHLY and CDR2 FYNNEI.

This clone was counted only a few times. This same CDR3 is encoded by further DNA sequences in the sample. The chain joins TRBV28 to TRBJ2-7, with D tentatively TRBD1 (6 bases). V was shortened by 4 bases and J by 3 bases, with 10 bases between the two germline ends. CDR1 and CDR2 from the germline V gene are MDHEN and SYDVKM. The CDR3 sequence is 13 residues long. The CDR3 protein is CASSSGQSYEQYF. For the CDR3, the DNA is TGTGCCAGCAGTTCCGGACAGAGCTACGAGCAGTACTTC.

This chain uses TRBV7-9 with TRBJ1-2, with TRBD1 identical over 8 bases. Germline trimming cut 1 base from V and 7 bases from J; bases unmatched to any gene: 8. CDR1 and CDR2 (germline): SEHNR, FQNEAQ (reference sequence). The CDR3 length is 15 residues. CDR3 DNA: TGTGCCAGCAGCTTAGAGCCCAGGGGGCTTTCTGGCTACACCTTC. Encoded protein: CASSLEPRGLSGYTF.

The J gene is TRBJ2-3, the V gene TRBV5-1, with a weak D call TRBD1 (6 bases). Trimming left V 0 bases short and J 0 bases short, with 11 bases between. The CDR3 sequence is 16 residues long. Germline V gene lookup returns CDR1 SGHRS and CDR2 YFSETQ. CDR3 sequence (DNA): TGCGCCAGCAGCTTGGCCGGGACATCTAGCACAGATACGCAGTATTTT. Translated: CASSLAGTSSTDTQYF.